A selection of T cell receptor beta chains follows, all from one sample in a study of blood T cell repertoires in COVID-19. Produced via immunoSEQ multiplex PCR; TCRdb's table is partial and in-frame only. The sample carries 70,000 or so clones, around 80% recorded once. Material for sequencing was peripheral blood. Every receptor here comes from a man aged 80 or over with active or convalescent COVID-19. The CDR3 runs from the conserved cysteine through the conserved F or W. D genes are given only for firm matches. Only part of the rows carry a size: once, few, many, or a class if the clone is expanded.

clone size	D gene	V gene	J gene	CDR3 DNA	CDR3 protein
.	.	TRBV2	TRBJ1-6	TGTGCCAGCAACCTATACAGGGAACCCCTCCACTTT	CASNLYREPLHF
.	TRBD2	TRBV7-6	TRBJ2-2	TGTGCCAGCAGCTCAGGACTAGCGGGAGGGCCGTACACCGGGGAGCTGTTTTTT	CASSSGLAGGPYTGELFF
.	TRBD1	TRBV7-7	TRBJ1-3	TGTGCTAGCAGTTTTAAAAGACAAGAAGGACAGGAATACTCTGGAAACACCATATATTTT	CASSFKRQEGQEYSGNTIYF
.	TRBD2	TRBV28	TRBJ2-7	TGTGCCAGCGTCCCTAGCGGGAGATCCTACGAGCAGTACTTC	CASVPSGRSYEQYF
.	TRBD1	TRBV7-9	TRBJ1-2	TGTGCCAGCAGCCTACAGGGGCTGCAGATGAATGGCTACACCTTC	CASSLQGLQMNGYTF
.	TRBD2	TRBV6-2/TRBV6-3	TRBJ2-1	TGTGCCAGCAGTTACGATAGCGGGATCTACAATGAGCAGTTCTTC	CASSYDSGIYNEQFF
.	TRBD1	TRBV4-3	TRBJ2-7	TGCGCCAGCAGCCAGCCCCGGACAGGCGACCCCCCTCTCTACGAGCAGTACTTC	CASSQPRTGDPPLYEQYF
.	TRBD2	TRBV5-1	TRBJ2-2	TGCGCCAGCAGCTTGGATAGCGGGGGAAACACCGGGGAGCTGTTTTTT	CASSLDSGGNTGELFF
few	TRBD1	TRBV4-1	TRBJ1-3	TGCGCCAGCAGCCAAGAGGCTCCCGGGACAGCTGGAAACACCATATATTTT	CASSQEAPGTAGNTIYF
.	.	TRBV6-5	TRBJ1-6	TGTGCCAGCAGGGGGGGGTCCTATAATTCACCCCTCCACTTT	CASRGGSYNSPLHF
.	TRBD1	TRBV25-1	TRBJ1-1	TGTGCCAGCAGTGGCAGGGGGAATGCTGAAGCTTTCTTT	CASSGRGNAEAFF
.	TRBD2	TRBV7-9	TRBJ2-7	TGTGCCAGCAGCCCGGGGGGGACATCAACCTACGAGCAGTACTTC	CASSPGGTSTYEQYF
.	TRBD1	TRBV4-1	TRBJ2-5	TGCGCCAGCAGCCAAAGGACAGGGGGAAGGGAGACCCAGTACTTC	CASSQRTGGRETQYF
.	TRBD2	TRBV4-2	TRBJ2-7	TGTGCCAGCAGCCAAGTTCGAGCGGGAATACACGAGCAGTACTTC	CASSQVRAGIHEQYF
.	TRBD1	TRBV5-5	TRBJ2-1	TGTGCCAGCAGCTGGGGATACAGGGGAAATACCTACAATGAGCAGTTCTTC	CASSWGYRGNTYNEQFF
.	.	TRBV6-5	TRBJ2-7	TGTGCCAGCAGTTACCCAGGGGTTTCGGAGGAGCAGTACTTC	CASSYPGVSEEQYF
.	TRBD1	TRBV7-2	TRBJ2-2	TGTGCCAGCAGCTTAGTTTCCGGGACAGTGAACACCGGGGAGCTGTTTTTT	CASSLVSGTVNTGELFF
.	TRBD2	TRBV19	TRBJ2-1	TGTGCCACCAGGAGTAGGGCGGGGGGAAGTGAGCAGTTCTTC	CATRSRAGGSEQFF
.	.	TRBV5-4	TRBJ2-3	TGTGCCAGCAGCCCCAGCGCCGGGAGATTTCTGGATACGCAGTATTTT	CASSPSAGRFLDTQYF
.	TRBD1	TRBV27	TRBJ2-7	TGTGCCAGCAGTCCCTCCCCACCCCGGGACAGGGTGCACGAGCAGTACTTC	CASSPSPPRDRVHEQYF
few	.	TRBV15	TRBJ2-3	TGTGCCACCAGCAGAGTTCGGAGAGATACGCAGTATTTT	CATSRVRRDTQYF
.	TRBD1	TRBV4-1	TRBJ2-7	TGCGCCAGCAGCCAACATTCCGGGACAGGGGGCTACGAGCAGTACTTC	CASSQHSGTGGYEQYF
.	.	TRBV5-1	TRBJ1-2	TGCGCCAGCAGCCCGGACAGTAACTATGGCTACACCTTC	CASSPDSNYGYTF
.	TRBD1	TRBV18	TRBJ1-1	TGTGCCAGCTCACGGAGCCGGGACAGGGGCACTGAAGCTTTCTTT	CASSRSRDRGTEAFF
.	TRBD1	TRBV6-5	TRBJ2-5	TGTGCCAGCAGCCGGGACAGGGGGGTCCAAGAGACCCAGTACTTC	CASSRDRGVQETQYF
.	TRBD1	TRBV6-1	TRBJ2-1	TGTGCCAGCAGTGTAGCCGGGACAGGGGGATCCGATGAGCAGTTCTTC	CASSVAGTGGSDEQFF
.	.	TRBV2	TRBJ2-7	TGTGCCAGCAGTAGAGACAGGTTCCTCTCCGAGCAGTACTTC	CASSRDRFLSEQYF
few	.	TRBV10-3	TRBJ2-7	TGTGCCATCAGTATGGACAGCTCCTACGAGCAGTACTTC	CAISMDSSYEQYF
.	TRBD1	TRBV5-6	TRBJ2-7	TGTGCCAGCAGCCGCGACAGGGGACACGAGCAGTACTTC	CASSRDRGHEQYF
.	.	TRBV7-8	TRBJ2-5	TGTGCCAGCAGCCTAAAAGAGACCCAGTACTTC	CASSLKETQYF
few	TRBD1	TRBV25-1	TRBJ2-7	TGTGCCAGCAGTGAATGGGACAGTAGGCAGCAGTACTTC	CASSEWDSRQQYF
.	TRBD2	TRBV2	TRBJ2-7	TGTGCCAGCTCGGGACTAGACTACGAGCAGTACTTC	CASSGLDYEQYF
.	.	TRBV3-1/TRBV3-2	TRBJ2-3	TGTGCCAGCAGCCAAATCGGCGCCGGTCGGGCAGATACGCAGTATTTT	CASSQIGAGRADTQYF
few	TRBD1	TRBV27	TRBJ1-5	TGTGCCAGCGGACGGGACAGGGGGTTTGAGCCCCAGCATTTT	CASGRDRGFEPQHF
.	TRBD1	TRBV6-5	TRBJ1-2	TGTGCCAGCAGGGGCACAGGGGGCCAGAACTATGGCTACACCTTC	CASRGTGGQNYGYTF
few	TRBD1	TRBV6-2/TRBV6-3	TRBJ2-7	TGTGCCAGCAGTTTGGCCGGGACAGGGAGCTACGAGCAGTACTTC	CASSLAGTGSYEQYF
few	.	TRBV5-1	TRBJ2-3	TGCGCCAGCAGCTTGGGTCCGGGGGATACGCAGTATTTT	CASSLGPGDTQYF
.	TRBD2	TRBV7-2	TRBJ2-2	TGTGCCAGCAGCGAAGCGGGAGTCAGGTCGGGCGGGGAGCTGTTTTTT	CASSEAGVRSGGELFF
.	.	TRBV9	TRBJ2-2	TGTGCCAGCAGCGCGGGAGGGGACAGGGCTACCGGGGAGCTGTTTTTT	CASSAGGDRATGELFF
.	TRBD1	TRBV7-2	TRBJ2-5	TGTGCCAGCAGCCCACGGACAGGACGAGAGACCCAGTACTTC	CASSPRTGRETQYF
once	TRBD2	TRBV27	TRBJ2-1	TGTGCCAGCAGTTTAAGACTAGCGGGAGTCAATGAGCAGTTCTTC	CASSLRLAGVNEQFF
.	.	TRBV5-1	TRBJ2-3	TGCGCCAGCAGCTTGTACGGAACAGGCACAGATACGCAGTATTTT	CASSLYGTGTDTQYF
.	.	TRBV12-3/TRBV12-4	TRBJ1-5	TGTGCCAGCAGTTTAGGACAGAATCAGCCCCAGCATTTT	CASSLGQNQPQHF
.	TRBD1	TRBV6-5	TRBJ1-6	TGTGCCAGCAGTTATGGGACAGGGGGCGGTTGGCCCCTCCACTTT	CASSYGTGGGWPLHF
.	.	TRBV15	TRBJ2-2	TGTGCCACCAGCAGAGACTGGATGGGACATGGAAACACCGGGGAGCTGTTTTTT	CATSRDWMGHGNTGELFF
.	.	TRBV12-3/TRBV12-4	TRBJ2-7	TGTGCCAGCAGCCCCGGAGACTACGAGCAGTACTTC	CASSPGDYEQYF
.	TRBD1	TRBV6-5	TRBJ1-5	TGTGCCAGCAGTATGACAGGGAACCAGCCCCAGCATTTT	CASSMTGNQPQHF
.	TRBD1	TRBV18	TRBJ2-5	TGTGCCAGCTCACTTCAACCCAGGGGGCTCGCGGAGACCCAGTACTTC	CASSLQPRGLAETQYF
.	TRBD2	TRBV5-4	TRBJ2-5	TGTGCCAGCAGCCGCCTAGCGGGAGACTCCCAAGAGACCCAGTACTTC	CASSRLAGDSQETQYF
.	.	TRBV5-6	TRBJ2-4	TGTGCCAGCAGCTTGGTGACAGGAGCCCCGGATAACATTCAGTACTTC	CASSLVTGAPDNIQYF
.	TRBD2	TRBV27	TRBJ2-1	TGTGCCAGCAGTACTCGGACTAGCGGGATTGGGGATGAGCAGTTCTTC	CASSTRTSGIGDEQFF
once	TRBD2	TRBV4-3	TRBJ2-3	TGCGCCAGCAGCCAAGATGGGACTAGCGGGAGTTATACGCAGTATTTT	CASSQDGTSGSYTQYF
.	TRBD2	TRBV28	TRBJ2-1	TGTGCCAGCAGTCTAGCGGGAGGGAGGGATGAGCAGTTCTTC	CASSLAGGRDEQFF
.	TRBD2	TRBV19	TRBJ2-7	TGTGCCAGTAGTATAGGGAGCGGGAGGGCCTACGAGCAGTACTTC	CASSIGSGRAYEQYF
.	.	TRBV25-1	TRBJ1-5	TGTGCCAGCACCTTCGGCGGAGAGAATCAGCCCCAGCATTTT	CASTFGGENQPQHF
.	TRBD1	TRBV5-8	TRBJ2-5	TGTGCCAGCAGCATCGGACAGGGCTGGGAGACCCAGTACTTC	CASSIGQGWETQYF
.	.	TRBV2	TRBJ2-1	TGTGCCAGCAGTGAGGGCCCCTACAATGAGCAGTTCTTC	CASSEGPYNEQFF
.	TRBD2	TRBV4-1	TRBJ2-3	TGCGCCAGCAGCCAAGATCCTTACAGCGGGACCGTACCGAATACGCAGTATTTT	CASSQDPYSGTVPNTQYF
.	.	TRBV11-3	TRBJ2-7	TGTGCCAGCAGCTTAGTAGCCGGGTCCTACGAGCAGTACTTC	CASSLVAGSYEQYF